The T cell receptor (beta chain) described here comes from a study of blood T cell repertoires in COVID-19. At the level of the study: The United States, Italy and Spain were the sources of the acute and convalescent COVID-19 samples. Nucleic acid was either cDNA or gDNA, and it came from T cells, B-cell-depleted T cells, or PBMCs.

Original data processing: Reference gene primer amplification yielded estimated nucleated cell counts. Generated by immunoSEQ multiplex PCR, the TCRdb table keeps only in-frame clones and is missing some. That table gives V, J and clone size, and the DNA gave D and trimming. The sample has about 180,000 clones, approximately 89% seen once. Trimming stripped 9 bases from V and 7 bases from J, with 19 bases between. CDR1 is LNHNV and CDR2 is YYDKDF in the germline V gene (reference sequence). The CDR3 consists of 14 residues. This sequence joins TRBV15 and TRBJ2-1; the D gene is possibly TRBD1 (5 bases). The sequence derives from a woman aged 30 to 39 with acute or convalescent COVID-19. Specimen: peripheral blood. The CDR3 loop reads CATGIGVPPNEQFF. The DNA of the CDR3 is TGTGCCACGGGGATAGGGGTCCCCCCAAATGAGCAGTTCTTC.